This T cell receptor beta chain was observed in a study of CD8+ T cells in alopecia areata (dated by TCRdb to 2017 to 2018). Turning to the overall study: Treated patients were enrolled in an open-label pilot trial of oral tofacitinib, 5 to 10 mg twice daily, for moderate-to-severe alopecia areata. Tofacitinib was given for 6 to 18 months, followed by 6 months of follow-up off drug to assess delayed response and recurrence. For the treated patients, the SALT score, which quantifies what percentage of scalp surface area is affected, served as the measure of disease severity. In both human patients and the C3H/HeJ mouse model, the study applied high-throughput TCRbeta sequencing to look at T cell clonal expansion in alopecia areata. In humans, TCRbeta sequencing was performed on scalp tissue and on sorted CD4+ and CD8+ peripheral blood T cells from healthy controls and from patients with patchy or totalis/universalis alopecia areata. Biopsies were taken from tofacitinib-treated patients at baseline and at 4 and 24 weeks of treatment, and a later scalp biopsy was taken in several of the tofacitinib-treated patients. Scalp clonality was compared across normal scalp (n=4), patchy alopecia areata scalp (n=8), and alopecia totalis/universalis scalp (n=8). RNA was obtained with the PAXgene miRNA kit for fixed scalp, the miRNeasy kit for PBMCs, and the RNeasy kit for mouse skin. immunoSEQ multiplex PCR using 35 Vbeta forward primers and 13 Jbeta reverse primers was used to amplify TCRbeta CDR3 regions.

Study-wide findings and limitations: Unlike mouse skin, which is dominated by gammadelta T cells, normal human skin has resident alphabeta T cells that are also sequenced, and this complicates analysis of the scalp TCR repertoire. Scalp clonality and the number of expanded CD8+ clones among the top 100 scalp clones were significantly decreased by tofacitinib. Lesional scalp, especially in alopecia totalis/universalis, showed higher clonality and more expanded CD8+ clones than normal scalp, suggesting antigenic drive. Because the treated cohort was small and had only one nonresponder, larger studies are needed to examine links between baseline CD8+ expansion and response. During tofacitinib treatment, many expanded lesional clones stuck around in both scalp and blood, and this persistence may partly explain why relapse happens after treatment is stopped. Shared TCR sequences between patients were less evident than in mice, which may be partly attributable to HLA diversity in the patient population.

On this clone: The target of this receptor is not known. No base quality values were provided; no much bigger clone lies one nucleotide off.

The intended sense of this specimen's time point label: about 25 weeks on oral tofacitinib. Reading the label with the study, this specimen's treatment or condition is: oral pan-JAK inhibitor, 5-10 mg twice daily. Peripheral blood and lesional scalp punch biopsies were obtained from patients with alopecia areata. PBMCs were separated by density centrifugation and stained for CD3, CD4 and CD8, after which CD4+ and CD8+ T cells were sorted on a FACSAria. Library preparation used the immunoSEQ multiplex PCR assay. To provide template for TCR sequencing, every sample had RNA extracted and reverse transcribed into cDNA. SuperScript III was used for first-strand cDNA synthesis, primed with a 2:1 mix of oligo-dT and random hexamers. Amplification bias was assessed with a synthetic immune receptor repertoire, and residual bias was removed computationally. The study's processing was this. Raw reads were preprocessed for error removal, and CDR3 was defined according to IMGT conventions as running from the conserved cysteine to phenylalanine. Clonality was computed as 1 minus the Shannon entropy, with the entropy normalized by log2 of the number of productive unique TCRs. Whether scalp clones were CD4 or CD8 was inferred by matching scalp TCRbeta sequences against CD4 and CD8 repertoires sorted from blood. This is the immuneACCESS table as TCRdb keeps it, with only in-frame sequences that have V and J called. A part of the clones is gone; compared with another copy, unresolved V genes explain less than half, and the rest is unexplained. V, J and clone size reflect that table, while D and trimming were determined from the DNA. A total of some 200,000 clones appear in this sample, roughly 64% of them only once. The ten largest clones capture approximately 12% of the sample.

The sequence was obtained from a human donor with alopecia areata. The sample consisted of CD8+ T cells sorted from blood, taken at week 24, from a patient treated with tofacitinib.

The DNA reads TGTGCCAGCAGCCCTGGGGGCAATCAGCCCCAGCATTTT. The encoded protein is CASSPGGNQPQHF. This sequence uses TRBV14 and TRBJ1-5; the D gene lacks a confident call. The CDR3 runs 13 amino acids, cysteine and phenylalanine included. The CDR3 DNA has 39 bases and is translated from base 1. The germline V gene sets CDR1 to SGHDN and CDR2 to FVKESK. Deletion took 4 bases off V and 2 bases off J, with a span of 6 bases between the germline ends.